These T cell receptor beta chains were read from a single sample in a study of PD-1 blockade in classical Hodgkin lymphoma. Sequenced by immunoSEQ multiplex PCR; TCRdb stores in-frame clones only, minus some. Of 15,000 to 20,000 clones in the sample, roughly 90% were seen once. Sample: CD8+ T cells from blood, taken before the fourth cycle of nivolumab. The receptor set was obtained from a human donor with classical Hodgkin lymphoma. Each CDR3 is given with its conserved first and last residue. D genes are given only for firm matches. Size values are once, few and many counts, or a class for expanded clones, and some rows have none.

TGTGCCAGCAGTTTAAATATAGTGCGCGAAGCTTTCTTT CASSLNIVREAFF . 13 . TRBJ1-1 TRBV28
TGCGCCAGCAGCCTTGCCGGGACTAGCCGGTACGAGCAGTACTTC CASSLAGTSRYEQYF TRBD2 15 . TRBJ2-7 TRBV4-1
TGTGCCAGCGTGAGCGGCCAGGGGGGCTACGAGCAGTACTTC CASVSGQGGYEQYF . 14 . TRBJ2-7 TRBV11-1
TGTGCCATCAGTGTCTTTAGCGGAGCAGACTCCTACGAGCAGTACTTC CAISVFSGADSYEQYF . 16 . TRBJ2-7 TRBV10-3
TGTGCCACCTTGTCGAACACTGAAGCTTTCTTT CATLSNTEAFF . 11 . TRBJ1-1 TRBV6-5
TGTGCCAGCAGCGTAGTTGGGACAAAGAACACTGAAGCTTTCTTT CASSVVGTKNTEAFF . 15 . TRBJ1-1 TRBV9
TGTGCTAGTGGTTTGGGCGGGAGGGTCTACGAGCAGTACTTC CASGLGGRVYEQYF TRBD2 14 . TRBJ2-7 TRBV12-5
TGTGCCAGCAGCTTAGATAAGAAGATTAACAGGGGATCCACCGGGGAGCTGTTTTTT CASSLDKKINRGSTGELFF TRBD1 19 . TRBJ2-2 TRBV7-9
TGTGCCAGCAAAGAGGGACTACGTCCGAATAGCAATCAGCCCCAGCATTTT CASKEGLRPNSNQPQHF . 17 . TRBJ1-5 TRBV28
TGTGCCAGCAGTAACACCTACGAGCAGTACTTC CASSNTYEQYF . 11 . TRBJ2-7 TRBV27
TGTGCCAGCAGCTTAACAGGGGAGGGTTTCTACGAGCAGTACTTC CASSLTGEGFYEQYF . 15 . TRBJ2-7 TRBV7-9
TGTGCCATCAGTGAGGAGGGGAACTATGGCTACACCTTC CAISEEGNYGYTF . 13 . TRBJ1-2 TRBV10-3
TGTGCCAGCAGTTTATCAGGCGCTAGCAATCAGCCCCAGCATTTT CASSLSGASNQPQHF . 15 few TRBJ1-5 TRBV27
TGTGCCAGCAGTTTTTCGGGCCTCGCCAATGAGCAGTTCTTC CASSFSGLANEQFF . 14 . TRBJ2-1 TRBV27
TGTGCCAGCAGTGTAGAGGGGTCCCCAGGTAGTGAAAAACTGTTTTTT CASSVEGSPGSEKLFF . 16 . TRBJ1-4 TRBV9
TGTGCCAGCAATGACGGGACTGGCGGCGACGAGCAGTACTTC CASNDGTGGDEQYF . 14 . TRBJ2-7 TRBV5-4